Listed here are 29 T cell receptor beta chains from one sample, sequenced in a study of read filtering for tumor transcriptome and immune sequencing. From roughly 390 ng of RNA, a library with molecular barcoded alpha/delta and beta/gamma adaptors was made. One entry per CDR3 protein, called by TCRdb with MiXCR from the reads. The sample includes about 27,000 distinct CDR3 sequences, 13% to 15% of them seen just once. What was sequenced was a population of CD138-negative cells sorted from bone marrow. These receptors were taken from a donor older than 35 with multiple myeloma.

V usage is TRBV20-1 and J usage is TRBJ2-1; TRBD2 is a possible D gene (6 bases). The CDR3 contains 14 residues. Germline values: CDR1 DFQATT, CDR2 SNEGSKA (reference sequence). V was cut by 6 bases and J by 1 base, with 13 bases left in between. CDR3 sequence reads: CSALPGTSYNEQFF. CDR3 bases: TGCAGTGCCTTACCGGGGACTTCCTACAATGAGCAGTTCTTC.

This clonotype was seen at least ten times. The CDR3 protein is CASSLGDQPQHF. CDR3 bases: TGTGCCAGCAGCTTAGGCGATCAGCCCCAGCATTTT. The rearrangement joins TRBV7-9 to TRBJ1-5; D unclear. Trimming removed 1 base at V and 5 bases at J, with 3 bases between. Germline lookup yields CDR1 SEHNR and CDR2 FQNEAQ (reference sequence). This CDR3 contains 12 residues.

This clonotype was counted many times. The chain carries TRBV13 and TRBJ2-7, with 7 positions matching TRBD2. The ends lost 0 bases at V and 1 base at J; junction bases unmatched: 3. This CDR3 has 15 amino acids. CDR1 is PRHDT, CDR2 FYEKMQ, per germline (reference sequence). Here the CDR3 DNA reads TGTGCCAGCAGCTTAGGAGGGGAGGGGTCCTACGAGCAGTACTTC. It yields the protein CASSLGGEGSYEQYF.

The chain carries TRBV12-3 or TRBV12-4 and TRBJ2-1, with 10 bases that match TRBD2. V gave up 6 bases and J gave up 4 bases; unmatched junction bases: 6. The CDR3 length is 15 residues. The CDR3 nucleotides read TGTGCCAGCAGGCGGACTAGCGGACTTTACAATGAGCAGTTCTTC. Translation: CASRRTSGLYNEQFF.

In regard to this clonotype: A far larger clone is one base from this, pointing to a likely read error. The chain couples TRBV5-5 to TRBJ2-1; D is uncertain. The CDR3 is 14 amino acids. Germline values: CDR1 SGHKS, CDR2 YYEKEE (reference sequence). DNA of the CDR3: TGTGCCAGCGGCTTAGGCTTCTCCTACAATGAGCAGTTCTTC. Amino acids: CASGLGFSYNEQFF.

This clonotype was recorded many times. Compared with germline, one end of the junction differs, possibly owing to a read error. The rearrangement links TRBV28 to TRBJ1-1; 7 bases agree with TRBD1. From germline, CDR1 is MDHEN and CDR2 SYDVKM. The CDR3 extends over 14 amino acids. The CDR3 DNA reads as TGTGCCAGCACCTATTCGACAGGGAACGCTGAAGCTTTCTTT. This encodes CASTYSTGNAEAFF.

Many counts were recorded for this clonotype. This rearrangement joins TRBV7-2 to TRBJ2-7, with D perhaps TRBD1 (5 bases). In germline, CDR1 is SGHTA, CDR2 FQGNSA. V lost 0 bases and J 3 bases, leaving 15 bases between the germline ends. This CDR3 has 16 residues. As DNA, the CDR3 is TGTGCCAGCAGCTTAGCCCCCCAGCCAGGGTACTACGAGCAGTACTTC. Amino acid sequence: CASSLAPQPGYYEQYF.

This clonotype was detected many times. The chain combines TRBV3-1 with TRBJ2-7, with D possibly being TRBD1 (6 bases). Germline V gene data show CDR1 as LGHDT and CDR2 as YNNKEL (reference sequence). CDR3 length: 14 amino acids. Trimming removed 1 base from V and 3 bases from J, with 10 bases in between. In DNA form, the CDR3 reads TGTGCCAGCAGCCAAGGGACAGAACTCTACGAGCAGTACTTC. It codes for CASSQGTELYEQYF.

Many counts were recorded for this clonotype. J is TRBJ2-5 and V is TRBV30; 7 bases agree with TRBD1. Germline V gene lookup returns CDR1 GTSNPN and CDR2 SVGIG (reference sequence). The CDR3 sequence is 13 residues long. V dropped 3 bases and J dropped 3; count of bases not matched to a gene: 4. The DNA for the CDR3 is TGTGCCTGGAGCGGACAGGAGAAAGAGACCCAGTACTTC. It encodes CAWSGQEKETQYF.

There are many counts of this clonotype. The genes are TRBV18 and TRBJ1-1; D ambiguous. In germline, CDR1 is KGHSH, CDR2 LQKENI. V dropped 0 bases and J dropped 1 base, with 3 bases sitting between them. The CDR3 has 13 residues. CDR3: CASSPPENTEAFF. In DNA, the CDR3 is TGTGCCAGCTCACCACCTGAGAACACTGAAGCTTTCTTT. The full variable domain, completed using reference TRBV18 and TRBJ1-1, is NAGVMQNPRHLVRRRGQEARLRCSPMKGHSHVYWYRQLPEEGLKFMVYLQKENIIDESGMPKERFSAEFPKEGPSILRIQQVVRGDSAAYFCASSPPENTEAFFGQGTRLTVV.

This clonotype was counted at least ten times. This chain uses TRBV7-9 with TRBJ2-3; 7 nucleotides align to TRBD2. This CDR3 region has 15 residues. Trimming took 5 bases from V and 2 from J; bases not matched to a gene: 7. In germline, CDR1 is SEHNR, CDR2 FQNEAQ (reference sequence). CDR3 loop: CASSTAGTSTDTQYF. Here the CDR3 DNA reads TGTGCCAGCAGCACAGCGGGAACCTCCACAGATACGCAGTATTTT.

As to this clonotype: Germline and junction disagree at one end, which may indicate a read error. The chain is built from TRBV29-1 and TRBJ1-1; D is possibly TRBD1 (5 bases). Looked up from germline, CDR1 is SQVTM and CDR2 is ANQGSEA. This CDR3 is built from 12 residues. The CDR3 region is CSGPQATTEAFF. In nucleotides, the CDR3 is TGCAGCGGGCCACAGGCGACCACTGAGGCTTTCTTT.

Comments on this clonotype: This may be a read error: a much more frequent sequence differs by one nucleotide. CDR3 region: CASTQGGGTGAFF. The CDR3 DNA follows: TGTGCCAGCACCCAAGGGGGGGGAACTGGAGCTTTCTTT. The chain employs TRBV7-9 and TRBJ1-1, with D tentatively TRBD1 (6 bases). The CDR3 has 13 residues. CDR1 and CDR2 (germline): SEHNR, FQNEAQ (reference sequence).

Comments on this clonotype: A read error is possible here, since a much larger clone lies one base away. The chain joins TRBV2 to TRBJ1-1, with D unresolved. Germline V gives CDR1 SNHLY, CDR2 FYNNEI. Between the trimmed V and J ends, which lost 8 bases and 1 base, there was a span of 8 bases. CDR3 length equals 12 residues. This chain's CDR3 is CASGEQNTEAFF. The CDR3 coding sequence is TGTGCCAGCGGCGAACAGAACACTGAAGCTTTCTTT.

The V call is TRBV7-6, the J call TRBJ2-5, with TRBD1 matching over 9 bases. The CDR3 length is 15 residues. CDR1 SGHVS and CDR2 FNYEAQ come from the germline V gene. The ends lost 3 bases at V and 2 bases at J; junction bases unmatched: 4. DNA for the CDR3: TGTGCCAGCAGCTTTGGGACAGGGCATCAAGAGACCCAGTACTTC. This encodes CASSFGTGHQETQYF.

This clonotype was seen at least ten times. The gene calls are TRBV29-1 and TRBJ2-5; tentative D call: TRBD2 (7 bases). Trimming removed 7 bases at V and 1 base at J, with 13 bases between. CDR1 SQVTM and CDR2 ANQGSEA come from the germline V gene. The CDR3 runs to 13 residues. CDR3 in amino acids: CSARGAGQETQYF. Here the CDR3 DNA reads TGCAGCGCCCGGGGGGCAGGCCAAGAGACCCAGTACTTC.

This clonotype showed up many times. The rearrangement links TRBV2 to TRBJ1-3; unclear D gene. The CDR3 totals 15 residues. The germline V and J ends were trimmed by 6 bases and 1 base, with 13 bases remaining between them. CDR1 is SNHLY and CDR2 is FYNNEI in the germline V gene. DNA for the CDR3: TGTGCCAGCAGCGATGAGGGAGTGTCTGGAAACACCATATATTTT. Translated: CASSDEGVSGNTIYF.

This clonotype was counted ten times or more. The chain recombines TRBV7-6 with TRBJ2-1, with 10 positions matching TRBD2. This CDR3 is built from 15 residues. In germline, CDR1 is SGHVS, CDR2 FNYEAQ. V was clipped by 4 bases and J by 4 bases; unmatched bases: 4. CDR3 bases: TGTGCCAGCAGCTCCGGACTAGCGGTTTACAATGAGCAGTTCTTC. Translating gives CASSSGLAVYNEQFF.

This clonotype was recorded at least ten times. CDR3 DNA: TGTGCCAGCAGTACTACGGGACTAAACAATGAGCAGTTCTTC. This gives the protein CASSTTGLNNEQFF. The chain recombines TRBV28 with TRBJ2-1, with 7 positions matching TRBD2. Unmatched junction bases numbered 6, after V lost 5 bases and J lost 5 bases. This CDR3 contains 14 residues. Germline V lookup: CDR1 MDHEN, CDR2 SYDVKM.

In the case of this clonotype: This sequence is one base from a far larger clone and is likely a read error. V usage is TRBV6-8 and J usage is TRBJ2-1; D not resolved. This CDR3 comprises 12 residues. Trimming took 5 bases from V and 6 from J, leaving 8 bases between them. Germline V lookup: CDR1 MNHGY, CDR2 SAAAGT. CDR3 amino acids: CASSNWVNEQFF. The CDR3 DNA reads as TGTGCCAGCAGTAACTGGGTCAATGAGCAGTTCTTC.

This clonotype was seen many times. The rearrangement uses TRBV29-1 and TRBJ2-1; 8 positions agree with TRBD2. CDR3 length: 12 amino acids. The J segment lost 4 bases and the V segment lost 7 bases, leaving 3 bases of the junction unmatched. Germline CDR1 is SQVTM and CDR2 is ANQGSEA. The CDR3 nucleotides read TGCAGCGCCGTAGCGGGATACAATGAGCAGTTCTTC. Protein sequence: CSAVAGYNEQFF.

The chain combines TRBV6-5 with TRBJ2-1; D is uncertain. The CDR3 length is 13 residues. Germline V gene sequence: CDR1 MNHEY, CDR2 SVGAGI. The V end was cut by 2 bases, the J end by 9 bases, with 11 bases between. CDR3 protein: CASSYASWSEQFF. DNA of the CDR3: TGTGCCAGCAGTTACGCATCCTGGAGTGAGCAGTTCTTC.

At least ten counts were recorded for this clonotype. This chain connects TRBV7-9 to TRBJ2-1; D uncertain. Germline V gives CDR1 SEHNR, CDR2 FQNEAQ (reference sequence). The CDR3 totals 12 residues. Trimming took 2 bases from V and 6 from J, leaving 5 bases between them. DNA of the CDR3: TGTGCCAGCAGCTTATCCATCAATGAGCAGTTCTTC. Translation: CASSLSINEQFF. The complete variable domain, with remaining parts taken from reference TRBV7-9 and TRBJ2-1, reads DTGVSQNPRHKITKRGQNVTFRCDPISEHNRLYWYRQTLGQGPEFLTYFQNEAQLEKSRLLSDRFSAERPKGSFSTLEIQRTEQGDSAMYLCASSLSINEQFFGPGTRLTVL.

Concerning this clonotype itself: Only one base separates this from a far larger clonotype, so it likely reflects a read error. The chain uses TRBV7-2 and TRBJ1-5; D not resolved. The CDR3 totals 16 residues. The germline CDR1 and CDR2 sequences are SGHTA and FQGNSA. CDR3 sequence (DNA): TGTGCCGGCAGCTCAGAGGCCTGGCAGGACAATCAGCCCCAGCATTTT. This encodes CAGSSEAWQDNQPQHF.

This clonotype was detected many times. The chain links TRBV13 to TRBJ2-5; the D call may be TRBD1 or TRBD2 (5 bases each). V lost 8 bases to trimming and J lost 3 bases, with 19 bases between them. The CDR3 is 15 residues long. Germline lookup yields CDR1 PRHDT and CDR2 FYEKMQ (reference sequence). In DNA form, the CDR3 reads TGTGCCAGCTCGAACCGGGACGAAGATAAAGAGACCCAGTACTTC. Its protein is CASSNRDEDKETQYF.

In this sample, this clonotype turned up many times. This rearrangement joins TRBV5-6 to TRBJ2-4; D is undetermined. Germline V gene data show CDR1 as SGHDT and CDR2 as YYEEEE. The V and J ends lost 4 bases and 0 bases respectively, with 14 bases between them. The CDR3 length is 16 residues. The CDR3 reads CASSLTSGIAKNIQYF. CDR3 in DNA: TGTGCCAGCAGCCTAACCTCGGGTATAGCCAAAAACATTCAGTACTTC.

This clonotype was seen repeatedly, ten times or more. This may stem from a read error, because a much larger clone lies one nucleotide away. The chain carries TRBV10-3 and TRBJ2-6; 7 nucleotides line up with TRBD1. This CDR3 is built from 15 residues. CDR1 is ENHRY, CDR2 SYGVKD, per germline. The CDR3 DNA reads TGTGCCACCAGTGATTTGGGGGACAGTTCCGTCGTCCTGACTTTC. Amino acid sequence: CATSDLGDSSVVLTF.

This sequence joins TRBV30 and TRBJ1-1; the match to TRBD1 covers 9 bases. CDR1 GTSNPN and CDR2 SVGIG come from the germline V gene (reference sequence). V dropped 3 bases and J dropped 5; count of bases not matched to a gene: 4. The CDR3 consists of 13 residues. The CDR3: CAWRGTGWTEAFF. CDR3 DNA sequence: TGTGCCTGGAGGGGGACAGGGTGGACTGAAGCTTTCTTT.

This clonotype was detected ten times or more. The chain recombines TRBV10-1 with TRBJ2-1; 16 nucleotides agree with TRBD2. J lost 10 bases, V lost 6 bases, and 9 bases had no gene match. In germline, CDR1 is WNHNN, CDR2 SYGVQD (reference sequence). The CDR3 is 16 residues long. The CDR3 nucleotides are TGCGCCAGCAGCGCCGGGACTAGCGGGAGGGCCGGGGAGCAGTTCTTC. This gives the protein CASSAGTSGRAGEQFF.